This T cell receptor (beta chain) comes out of a study of neurological immune-mediated disorders. Study observations and caveats: A possible signature was seen in one related-CDR3 cluster, into which phylogenetic grouping placed the repertoires of 18 of 34 multiple sclerosis patients.

This clonotype has just a few counts. Its specificity is not known. The CDR3 has 14 amino acids. The V gene's germline CDR1 is MGHRA and CDR2 YSYEKL. The V and J ends lost 4 bases and 12 bases respectively, with 19 bases between them. Using its own MiXCR run on the 5' RACE reads, TCRdb lists one record per CDR3 protein. The sample includes fewer than 85,000 distinct CDR3 sequences, about 5.2% of them seen just once. This TCR derives from a woman aged 25 to 45 with multiple sclerosis. The chain joins TRBV4-1 to TRBJ1-3; D unresolved. The sequenced sample consisted of PBMCs. The CDR3 DNA sequence: TGCGCCAGCAGCCCCAGCCAGTCTGGAAAAAACATATATTTT. This codes for CASSPSQSGKNIYF.